The 27 T cell receptor beta chains below come from one sample, sequenced in a study of early T cells in non-severe SARS-CoV-2 infection. TCRdb reprocessed the 5' RACE reads via MiXCR and lists one record per CDR3 protein. The top ten clones hold approximately 1.3% of a sample with approximately 57,000 distinct CDR3 sequences, roughly an eighth of them seen once. The sample taken for sequencing was whole blood. These receptor sequences come from an adult who was a healthcare worker with PCR-confirmed SARS-CoV-2 infection or an uninfected control (not recorded which).

This clonotype was counted at least ten times. This chain connects TRBV9 to TRBJ2-7; 8 bases agree with TRBD2. V was pared by 0 bases and J by 1 base, with 3 bases of the junction left unmatched. There are 15 residues in the CDR3. CDR1 is SGDLS and CDR2 is YYNGEE in the germline V gene. CDR3 protein: CASSVGVAGSYEQYF. The CDR3, as DNA: TGTGCCAGCAGCGTAGGGGTAGCGGGGTCCTACGAGCAGTACTTC.

This clonotype was counted between two and nine times. The CDR3 carries no conserved terminal phenylalanine or tryptophan, so it likely arises from a read error. The limits of the CDR3 on the DNA are not certain, so only TCRdb's listed CDR3 is given. The chain combines TRBV27 with TRBJ2-1; the table's D call TRBD1 went unverified against the DNA. The CDR3 spans 14 amino acids, including both terminal residues. The germline gives CDR1 MNHEY, CDR2 SMNVEV (reference sequence). The CDR3 reads CASSLSTRTGEVLY.

This clonotype appeared a few times. CDR3 sequence (DNA): TGTGCCAGCAGTTACGTGGGCTCTGGGGCCAACGTCCTGACTTTC. It translates to CASSYVGSGANVLTF. The chain carries TRBV6-5 and TRBJ2-6; D call uncertain. The germline gives CDR1 MNHEY, CDR2 SVGAGI. Trimming took off 2 bases at V and 0 bases at J, with 5 bases between the two ends. CDR3 size: 15 residues.

This clonotype was seen ten or more times. CDR3 sequence reads: CASSPLPGTTAYEQYF. CDR3 DNA sequence: TGTGCCAGCAGCCCCCTCCCAGGGACAACGGCCTACGAGCAGTACTTC. This chain connects TRBV14 to TRBJ2-7; TRBD1 is a possible D gene (6 bases). The V gene's germline CDR1 is SGHDN and CDR2 FVKESK. The CDR3 is 16 amino acids. Trimming took 4 bases from V and 2 from J, leaving 18 bases between them.

The V gene is TRBV30, the J gene TRBJ1-2, with no clear D. Trimming removed 0 bases from V and 1 base from J, with 15 bases in between. In germline, CDR1 is GTSNPN, CDR2 SVGIG (reference sequence). The CDR3 loop spans 16 amino acids. The CDR3: CAWSVLDSTVNYGYTF. In DNA, the CDR3 is TGTGCCTGGAGTGTATTAGACTCTACGGTTAACTATGGCTACACCTTC.

This clonotype has ten or more counts. The CDR3 DNA reads TGTGCCAGCAGCCCCGGGACTAGCGGATTCACAGATACGCAGTATTTT. Amino acids: CASSPGTSGFTDTQYF. The chain is built from TRBV3-1 and TRBJ2-3; 11 bases match TRBD2. The junction had 5 bases not matched to a gene; V was cut back by 4 bases and J by 2 bases. The germline gives CDR1 LGHDT, CDR2 YNNKEL (reference sequence). This CDR3 has 16 residues.

The J gene is TRBJ1-4, the V gene TRBV2; D is undetermined. CDR3 size: 11 residues. The ends were cut back, 8 bases at V and 11 bases at J, with 12 bases in the middle. Germline V gene sequence: CDR1 SNHLY, CDR2 FYNNEI. CDR3 nucleotide sequence: TGTGCCAGCTCAGGAGGTCTGAAACTGTTTTTT. The encoded protein is CASSGGLKLFF. Full variable domain (outside the CDR3, taken from reference TRBV2 and TRBJ1-4): EPEVTQTPSHQVTQMGQEVILRCVPISNHLYFYWYRQILGQKVEFLVSFYNNEISEKSEIFDDQFSVERPDGSNFTLKIRSTKLEDSAMYFCASSGGLKLFFGSGTQLSVL.

This clonotype was found many times. V gene TRBV5-5 combines with J gene TRBJ1-5; TRBD1 agrees at 9 bases. The V segment lost 0 bases and the J segment 4 bases; nucleotides outside the gene matches: 5. The CDR3 is made up of 16 amino acids. Germline values: CDR1 SGHKS, CDR2 YYEKEE (reference sequence). DNA for the CDR3: TGTGCCAGCAGCTTGGGGGTGACAGGGGGAAATCAGCCCCAGCATTTT. As protein: CASSLGVTGGNQPQHF.

This chain links TRBV29-1 with TRBJ2-5; TRBD1 agrees at 8 bases. The germline gives CDR1 SQVTM, CDR2 ANQGSEA. V was pared by 3 bases and J by 5 bases, with 5 bases of the junction left unmatched. The CDR3 consists of 13 residues. The CDR3 coding sequence is TGCAGCGTTGACGCACAGGGGGGCGAGACCCAGTACTTC. This sequence encodes CSVDAQGGETQYF.

This clonotype occurred many times. One end of the junction does not line up with germline, which may come from a read error. J is TRBJ1-6 and V is TRBV28; TRBD1 matches at 7 bases. Germline V gene sequence: CDR1 MDHEN, CDR2 SYDVKM. This CDR3 is 21 amino acids long. This chain's CDR3 is CASAGLEAGTVDLGYNSPLHF. The CDR3 region has the DNA TGTGCCAGCGCCGGCTTGGAAGCCGGGACAGTTGATTTGGGCTATAATTCACCCCTCCATTTT.

This clonotype has only a few counts. The chain uses TRBV20-1 and TRBJ1-6, with D uncertain. The length of the CDR3 is 14 residues. Germline assignment: CDR1 DFQATT and CDR2 SNEGSKA (reference sequence). Trimming took off 0 bases at V and 10 bases at J, with 13 bases between the two ends. In DNA, the CDR3 is TGCAGTGCTAGAGAGTCCTCCGGAAGATCACCCCTCCACTTT. This codes for CSARESSGRSPLHF.

This clonotype has a handful of counts. The rearrangement joins TRBV30 to TRBJ1-2, with D perhaps matching TRBD1 (5 bases). The germline gives CDR1 GTSNPN, CDR2 SVGIG (reference sequence). The germline V and J ends were trimmed by 0 bases and 7 bases, with 9 bases remaining between them. The CDR3 has 12 amino acids. DNA of the CDR3: TGTGCCTGGAGTGTCGGGGCCATTGGCTACACCTTC. Translated, it gives CAWSVGAIGYTF. The complete variable domain, with remaining parts taken from reference TRBV30 and TRBJ1-2, reads SQTIHQWPATLVQPVGSPLSLECTVEGTSNPNLYWYRQAAGRGLQLLFYSVGIGQISSEVPQNLSASRPQDRQFILSSKKLLLSDSGFYLCAWSVGAIGYTFGSGTRLTVV.

The table lists this clonotype with many counts. The rearrangement uses TRBV7-8 and TRBJ1-3; 8 bases line up with TRBD1. V trimming: 1 base; J trimming: 7 bases; junction bases outside the gene matches: 9. This CDR3 has 16 residues. Germline loops: CDR1 SGHVS, CDR2 FQNEAQ. The CDR3 reads CASSLVRDRNLNTIYF. The DNA for the CDR3 is TGTGCCAGCAGCTTAGTAAGGGACAGGAATCTGAACACCATATATTTT.

In this sample, this clonotype turned up many times. V is TRBV2 and J is TRBJ1-2; no clear D gene. Germline CDR1 SNHLY, CDR2 FYNNEI. Deletions cut 5 bases from V and 4 bases from J, with 8 bases between. There are 12 residues in the CDR3. The CDR3 DNA is TGTGCCAGCAGTCCGGGGTCCTATGGCTACACCTTC. This translates into CASSPGSYGYTF.

The chain couples TRBV10-3 to TRBJ1-1; a possible D gene is TRBD1 (6 bases). Trimming shortened V by 4 bases and J by 2 bases, and 17 bases separated the two germline ends. CDR3 size: 16 residues. Germline V gene sequence: CDR1 ENHRY, CDR2 SYGVKD. The CDR3 sequence is CAISGGQGKGNTEAFF. In DNA form, the CDR3 reads TGTGCCATCAGTGGAGGGCAGGGGAAGGGTAACACTGAAGCTTTCTTT.

The sample holds many counts of this clonotype. The chain couples TRBV3-1 to TRBJ2-1; TRBD2 is a possible D gene (5 bases). The CDR3 has 15 amino acids. Germline assignment: CDR1 LGHDT and CDR2 YNNKEL (reference sequence). The germline V and J ends were trimmed by 1 base and 0 bases, with 7 bases remaining between them. The CDR3 bases are TGTGCCAGCAGCCAAGTTGCGGGCTCCTACAATGAGCAGTTCTTC. It encodes CASSQVAGSYNEQFF.

J is TRBJ2-2 and V is TRBV28; D unclear. The V end was cut by 5 bases, the J end by 6 bases, with 13 bases between. The CDR3 is 14 residues long. Germline V gene sequence: CDR1 MDHEN, CDR2 SYDVKM. The CDR3 region is CASSMIRAAGELFF. As DNA, the CDR3 is TGTGCCAGCAGTATGATCCGGGCGGCCGGGGAGCTGTTTTTT. The variable domain in full, completed from reference TRBV28 and TRBJ2-2, reads DVKVTQSSRYLVKRTGEKVFLECVQDMDHENMFWYRQDPGLGLRLIYFSYDVKMKEKGDIPEGYSVSREKKERFSLILESASTNQTSMYLCASSMIRAAGELFFGEGSRLTVL.

V is TRBV12-3 or TRBV12-4 and J is TRBJ2-7; D may be TRBD1 (5 bases). V dropped 3 bases and J dropped 2 bases, with 11 bases sitting between them. The CDR3 extends over 14 amino acids. This CDR3 reads CASSLSGITYEQYF. The CDR3 DNA is TGTGCCAGCAGTTTGTCAGGGATCACCTACGAGCAGTACTTC.

In its sample, this clonotype was seen a few times. The chain links TRBV6-4 to TRBJ2-7; no reliable D call. The germline gives CDR1 MRHNA, CDR2 SNTAGT. The CDR3 contains 13 residues. The V end was cut by 3 bases, the J end by 2 bases, with 8 bases between. The CDR3 nucleotides read TGTGCCAGCAGTGAGGGTCGAACCTACGAGCAGTACTTC. This translates into CASSEGRTYEQYF.

Worth noting for this clonotype: A much larger clone differs by one base, so this may be a read error. The chain carries TRBV5-1 and TRBJ2-3; a possible D gene is TRBD1 (5 bases). This CDR3 has 14 amino acids. Germline V gene data show CDR1 as SGHRS and CDR2 as YFSETQ. In DNA, the CDR3 is TGCCCCAGCAGCTACGACAGCCGACCAGATACGCAGTATTTT. Translation gives CPSSYDSRPDTQYF.

The V call is TRBV19, the J call TRBJ1-2, with TRBD1 identical over 9 bases. Germline V gene data show CDR1 as LNHDA and CDR2 as SQIVND (reference sequence). The CDR3 is made up of 14 amino acids. The junction had 7 bases not matched to a gene; V was cut back by 5 bases and J by 6 bases. The CDR3 region has the DNA TGTGCCAGTAGTTTGGGACAGGGAGGGGATGGCTACACCTTC. Translation gives CASSLGQGGDGYTF.

The gene calls are TRBV7-2 and TRBJ2-7; D is possibly TRBD2 (6 bases). Deletions cut 7 bases from V and 4 bases from J, with 20 bases between. Per germline, CDR1 SGHTA and CDR2 FQGNSA. This CDR3 has 15 amino acids. The CDR3 loop is CASKGGGTGLYEQYF. The CDR3 nucleotides are TGTGCCAGCAAGGGAGGAGGGACCGGACTTTACGAGCAGTACTTC.

This clonotype was picked up many times. The rearrangement links TRBV19 to TRBJ1-5; 7 nucleotides line up with TRBD1. Losses at the gene ends were 5 bases for V and 6 bases for J; bases not matched to a gene: 4. The CDR3 length is 13 residues. CDR1 is LNHDA, CDR2 SQIVND, per germline (reference sequence). CDR3 protein: CASSQGVGQPQHF. CDR3 nucleotides: TGTGCCAGTAGTCAGGGGGTTGGTCAGCCCCAGCATTTT.

The sample holds a few counts of this clonotype. The chain links TRBV5-6 to TRBJ1-1; D is undetermined. Trimming removed 5 bases at V and 0 bases at J, with 8 bases between. Looked up from germline, CDR1 is SGHDT and CDR2 is YYEEEE. CDR3 length equals 13 residues. The CDR3 DNA is TGTGCCAGCAGTACTGGATTGAACACTGAAGCTTTCTTT. This sequence encodes CASSTGLNTEAFF.

This clonotype has at least ten counts. This chain joins TRBV11-2 and TRBJ2-1; D is unresolved. The CDR3 loop spans 12 amino acids. V lost 5 bases to trimming and J lost 6 bases, with 8 bases between them. Germline CDR1 reads SGHAT; CDR2 reads FQNNGV. In DNA, the CDR3 is TGTGCCAGCAGCGACCGGATCAATGAGCAGTTCTTC. The encoded protein is CASSDRINEQFF.

The chain has TRBV10-3 and TRBJ2-7, with D perhaps being TRBD1 or TRBD2 (6 bases each). V was shortened by 9 bases and J by 4 bases, with 16 bases between the two germline ends. The germline V gene encodes CDR1 ENHRY and CDR2 SYGVKD. CDR3 length equals 13 residues. CDR3 protein: CAIGRGDSYEQYF. In DNA form, the CDR3 reads TGTGCCATAGGAAGGGGGGATTCGTACGAGCAGTACTTC.

This clonotype has a count of ten or more. The gene calls are TRBV5-6 and TRBJ1-1; no clear D. Trimming cost V 3 bases and J 10 bases, with 25 bases left between them. The CDR3 is 16 residues long. Germline loops: CDR1 SGHDT, CDR2 YYEEEE. DNA of the CDR3: TGTGCCAGCAGCTCACCTACCCGACATGTTCGGCAGTCAGCTTTCTTT. Protein: CASSSPTRHVRQSAFF.